This T cell receptor (beta chain) appears in the sequencing data of a study of graft-versus-host responses after intestinal transplantation. About this clone: Its specificity is unknown.

TCRdb's table, derived via immunoSEQ multiplex PCR, lists solely in-frame clones and lacks some. The sample records about 80,000 clones, 85% to 90% being singletons. Germline-derived CDR1 and CDR2 are SGHDT and YYEEEE. The germline V and J ends were trimmed by 0 bases and 0 bases, with 9 bases remaining between them. There are 15 residues in the CDR3. The receptor's source is a human donor who received an intestinal transplant. The sequencing used unstimulated CD4+ T cells sorted from spleen or lymph node cells, collected before intestinal transplant. The V call is TRBV5-6, the J call TRBJ1-1; D ambiguous. The CDR3 DNA reads as TGTGCCAGCAGCTTGGTCACGGGTATGAACACTGAAGCTTTCTTT. Its protein product is CASSLVTGMNTEAFF.